Shown below are 30 T cell receptor beta chains from a single sample sequenced in a study of blood T cell repertoires in COVID-19. Measured with immunoSEQ multiplex PCR; TCRdb has only the in-frame clones, and not every one. The table records roughly 100,000 clones, roughly 87% of them present only once. Specimen: peripheral blood. The source is a man aged 45-65 years with acute or convalescent COVID-19.

V gene TRBV5-1 combines with J gene TRBJ2-7; 11 nucleotides match TRBD1. The V segment lost 4 bases and the J segment 5 bases; nucleotides outside the gene matches: 2. Germline V lookup: CDR1 SGHRS, CDR2 YFSETQ. There are 13 residues in the CDR3. This CDR3 is CASSPGQGDEQYF. Written as DNA, the CDR3 is TGCGCCAGCAGCCCGGGACAGGGGGACGAGCAGTACTTC.

V usage is TRBV15 and J usage is TRBJ1-2; TRBD1 might be the D (5 bases). V was clipped by 0 bases and J by 0 bases, with 8 bases between them. The germline CDR1 and CDR2 sequences are LNHNV and YYDKDF (reference sequence). The length of the CDR3 is 15 residues. The chain's CDR3 is CATSRDPGSNYGYTF. As DNA, the CDR3 is TGTGCCACCAGCAGAGATCCAGGGTCTAACTATGGCTACACCTTC.

The chain has TRBV4-2 and TRBJ2-7; D ambiguous. Trimming pared 0 bases from V and 4 bases from J, leaving 10 bases between. The germline gives CDR1 LGHNA, CDR2 YNFKEQ. The CDR3 covers 14 residues. CDR3 DNA sequence: TGTGCCAGCAGCCAAGATTTCACGGGTTACGAGCAGTACTTC. Its translation is CASSQDFTGYEQYF.

V gene TRBV19 combines with J gene TRBJ2-7, with 10 bases matching TRBD2. Germline V gene lookup returns CDR1 LNHDA and CDR2 SQIVND (reference sequence). The CDR3 sequence is 16 residues long. V lost 4 bases, J lost 2 bases, and 8 bases stayed unmatched. CDR3 protein: CASSRPTSGTTYEQYF. The CDR3 region has the DNA TGTGCCAGTAGTAGGCCTACTAGCGGGACAACCTACGAGCAGTACTTC.

V usage is TRBV10-2 and J usage is TRBJ1-1, with D perhaps TRBD1 (5 bases). This CDR3 spans 15 amino acids. Germline V gives CDR1 WSHSY, CDR2 SAAADI. V was pared by 3 bases and J by 5 bases, with 16 bases between. The DNA for the CDR3 is TGCGCCAGCAGTGATTTCGCAGGGCTTGGGACTGAAGCTTTCTTT. It codes for CASSDFAGLGTEAFF.

The rearrangement links TRBV12-5 to TRBJ1-1; TRBD1 aligns across 8 bases. The V gene end was trimmed by 7 bases and the J gene end by 1 base; junction bases not matched to a gene: 8. In germline, CDR1 is LGHNT, CDR2 FRNRAP. The CDR3 is 15 residues long. CDR3 in amino acids: CASELSDRANTEAFF. The CDR3, as DNA: TGTGCTAGTGAACTATCGGACAGGGCGAACACTGAAGCTTTCTTT.

The chain recombines TRBV6-6 with TRBJ1-6; D is possibly TRBD1 (6 bases). Per the germline V gene, CDR1 is MNHNY and CDR2 is SVGAGI (reference sequence). V lost 5 bases to trimming and J lost 4 bases, with 15 bases between them. The length of the CDR3 is 16 residues. CDR3 sequence reads: CASSISRTAYNSPLHF. DNA of the CDR3: TGTGCCAGCAGTATCTCCCGGACAGCTTATAATTCACCCCTCCACTTT.

The chain is built from TRBV19 and TRBJ2-7, with TRBD2 matching 9 bases. The length of the CDR3 is 16 residues. J was trimmed by 4 bases and V by 6 bases; bases with no gene match: 13. Germline lookup yields CDR1 LNHDA and CDR2 SQIVND (reference sequence). In nucleotides, the CDR3 is TGTGCCAGTAGCGCGGGGTCTAGCGGGAAAAAATACGAGCAGTACTTC. This translates into CASSAGSSGKKYEQYF.

The gene calls are TRBV9 and TRBJ2-2; weak D call: TRBD2 (6 bases). V was pared by 0 bases and J by 2 bases, with 14 bases between. This CDR3 has 17 amino acids. Per the germline V gene, CDR1 is SGDLS and CDR2 is YYNGEE. The CDR3, as DNA: TGTGCCAGCAGCGTAGGGGGCGGGGATATTAACACCGGGGAGCTGTTTTTT. It codes for CASSVGGGDINTGELFF.

This clone was detected only once. The V gene is TRBV7-3, the J gene TRBJ2-1, with D tentatively TRBD2 (6 bases). Trimming took 4 bases from V and 5 from J, leaving 18 bases between them. The CDR3 is 16 amino acids. Germline assignment: CDR1 SGHTA and CDR2 FQGTGA. CDR3 DNA sequence: TGTGCCAGCAGCTCTCCCGGGACTCGTTTGAACAATGAGCAGTTCTTC. Protein: CASSSPGTRLNNEQFF. Supplemented by reference TRBV7-3 and TRBJ2-1, the full variable domain reads GAGVSQTPSNKVTEKGKYVELRCDPISGHTALYWYRQSLGQGPEFLIYFQGTGAADDSGLPNDRFFAVRPEGSVSTLKIQRTERGDSAVYLCASSSPGTRLNNEQFFGPGTRLTVL.

This clone has more than one count but fewer than ten. The chain has TRBV18 and TRBJ2-7; TRBD2 agrees at 7 bases. Germline CDR1 reads KGHSH; CDR2 reads LQKENI. CDR3 length equals 14 residues. The V segment lost 6 bases and the J segment 0 bases; nucleotides outside the gene matches: 5. The CDR3 DNA reads as TGTGCCAGCTCTCCTCGGGGGGACTCCTACGAGCAGTACTTC. It is translated as CASSPRGDSYEQYF.

The chain is built from TRBV24-1 and TRBJ2-1; 7 bases map to TRBD1. The V and J ends lost 4 bases and 7 bases, in that order; junction bases with no gene match: 12. The CDR3 has 16 amino acids. Looked up from germline, CDR1 is KGHDR and CDR2 is SFDVKD. CDR3 bases: TGTGCCACCAGTGACCCAATTGGACAGGTCGGAAATGAGCAGTTCTTC. Its protein product is CATSDPIGQVGNEQFF.

The chain has TRBV6-5 and TRBJ2-5, with unresolved D. Germline assignment: CDR1 MNHEY and CDR2 SVGAGI. The CDR3 is 12 residues long. Trimming stripped 7 bases from V and 4 bases from J, with 10 bases between. The CDR3 DNA follows: TGTGCCAGCACTACGGTTCGAGAGACCCAGTACTTC. Encoded protein: CASTTVRETQYF.

The sample holds a few counts of this clone. This rearrangement joins TRBV15 to TRBJ2-1; D may be TRBD2 (6 bases). This CDR3 contains 15 residues. Per the germline V gene, CDR1 is LNHNV and CDR2 is YYDKDF (reference sequence). Deletions cut 5 bases from V and 5 bases from J, with 16 bases between. CDR3 loop: CATSGIVAEHNEQFF. CDR3 coding DNA: TGTGCCACCAGCGGAATCGTAGCGGAGCACAATGAGCAGTTCTTC.

The chain is built from TRBV23-1 and TRBJ2-2, with D possibly being TRBD1 (5 bases). TRBV23-1 is identified as an open reading frame with a role that is uncertain. The V end lost 4 bases, the J end lost 3 bases, and 12 bases lay between the germline ends. CDR3 length: 15 amino acids. CDR3 region: CASSLSGLHTGELFF. The DNA for the CDR3 is TGCGCCAGCAGTCTTTCAGGGCTTCACACCGGGGAGCTGTTTTTT.

CDR3 in DNA: TGCGCCAGCAGCACCTTTGTCCAGGGCAACACTGAAGCTTTCTTT. This encodes CASSTFVQGNTEAFF. V is TRBV5-1 and J is TRBJ1-1, with D perhaps TRBD1 (5 bases). The CDR3 totals 15 residues. Germline CDR1 and CDR2: SGHRS and YFSETQ. Between the trimmed V and J ends, which lost 4 bases and 2 bases, there was a span of 15 bases.

CDR3 coding DNA: TGTGCCAGCAGCGGGCCGCTACGCGGAGCTTTCTTT. It encodes CASSGPLRGAFF. The chain links TRBV19 to TRBJ1-1; D not certain. V was trimmed by 9 bases and J by 10 bases, leaving 18 bases between them. Germline V gives CDR1 LNHDA, CDR2 SQIVND (reference sequence). This CDR3 has 12 amino acids.

Only a few counts were recorded for this clone. The V and J genes are TRBV3-1 (or the pseudogene TRBV3-2) and TRBJ2-7; D unclear. The CDR3 is made up of 14 amino acids. The germline V gene has CDR1 LGHDT and CDR2 YNNKEL (reference sequence). Trimming shortened V by 1 base and J by 3 bases, and 10 bases separated the two germline ends. The CDR3 DNA reads as TGTGCCAGCAGCCAAGGAGCAGAGCGCTACGAGCAGTACTTC. Translated: CASSQGAERYEQYF.

This chain uses TRBV5-1 with TRBJ1-3; TRBD1 is a possible D gene (6 bases). The CDR3 is 17 residues long. V was shortened by 1 base and J by 1 base, with 15 bases between the two germline ends. Germline V gives CDR1 SGHRS, CDR2 YFSETQ. CDR3 protein: CASSLRVGQGSGNTIYF. DNA of the CDR3: TGCGCCAGCAGCTTGCGGGTCGGTCAGGGGTCTGGAAACACCATATATTTT.

V gene TRBV28 combines with J gene TRBJ1-1, with 8 positions matching TRBD1. With 5 bases clipped from V and 4 bases from J, the junction kept 6 bases outside the gene matches. The CDR3 length is 14 residues. The germline gives CDR1 MDHEN, CDR2 SYDVKM. This chain's CDR3 is CASSRTGSGTEAFF. Written as DNA, the CDR3 is TGTGCCAGCAGTCGGACAGGGTCGGGCACTGAAGCTTTCTTT.

This CDR3 reads CASSQAPTGANTGELFF. The CDR3, as DNA: TGCGCCAGCAGCCAAGCCCCGACAGGGGCAAACACCGGGGAGCTGTTTTTT. The V and J genes are TRBV4-1 and TRBJ2-2, with 8 nucleotides matching TRBD1. V gave up 1 base and J gave up 2 bases; unmatched junction bases: 6. There are 17 residues in the CDR3. Looked up from germline, CDR1 is MGHRA and CDR2 is YSYEKL.

This clone has only a few counts. The chain uses TRBV5-1 and TRBJ2-7; D perhaps matches TRBD1 (6 bases). This CDR3 comprises 14 residues. V was pared by 2 bases and J by 2 bases, with 11 bases between. The V gene's germline CDR1 is SGHRS and CDR2 YFSETQ. CDR3 DNA sequence: TGCGCCAGCAGCTTAAACAGGGCGCCCTACGAGCAGTACTTC. Encoded protein: CASSLNRAPYEQYF.

V is TRBV9 and J is TRBJ1-3; unclear D gene. Per germline, CDR1 SGDLS and CDR2 YYNGEE. V gave up 0 bases and J gave up 3 bases, with 7 bases separating them. This CDR3 region has 14 residues. CDR3 coding DNA: TGTGCCAGCAGCGTAGGAGGGTATGGAAACACCATATATTTT. Encoded protein: CASSVGGYGNTIYF.

The V gene is TRBV4-1, the J gene TRBJ2-1; D perhaps matches TRBD2 (6 bases). The CDR3 sequence is 15 residues long. V was trimmed by 4 bases and J by 6 bases, leaving 16 bases between them. Germline CDR1 reads MGHRA; CDR2 reads YSYEKL. This chain's CDR3 is CASSRGRGLINEQFF. CDR3 bases: TGCGCCAGCAGCCGAGGAAGGGGACTCATCAATGAGCAGTTCTTC.

This clone showed up just a few times. V gene TRBV27 combines with J gene TRBJ2-3; 8 nucleotides align to TRBD2. J gave up 1 base and V 5 bases, and 8 bases lay outside the gene matches. CDR1 is MNHEY and CDR2 is SMNVEV in the germline V gene (reference sequence). CDR3 length equals 16 residues. As DNA, the CDR3 is TGTGCCAGCAGTATAACCTTGACTAGCGGCACAGATACGCAGTATTTT. Protein: CASSITLTSGTDTQYF.

This chain uses TRBV19 with TRBJ1-2; 8 bases are a match to TRBD1. Germline-derived CDR1 and CDR2 are LNHDA and SQIVND (reference sequence). Trimming at V came to 0 bases and at J to 4 bases, leaving 7 bases not matched to a gene. The CDR3 is 16 residues long. This CDR3 is CASSIEGRRGLYGYTF. The DNA of the CDR3 is TGTGCCAGTAGTATAGAAGGGCGCAGGGGGCTCTATGGCTACACCTTC.

The chain combines TRBV2 with TRBJ1-1; D is ambiguous. The CDR3 is 12 residues long. Germline lookup yields CDR1 SNHLY and CDR2 FYNNEI. The V gene lost 4 bases and the J gene lost 3 bases, with 6 bases spanning the gap. The CDR3 DNA reads TGTGCCAGCAGTGCGGGGTACACTGAAGCTTTCTTT. Translating it yields CASSAGYTEAFF.

This chain joins TRBV23-1 and TRBJ2-7, with D maybe TRBD2 (6 bases). TRBV23-1 is recorded as an ORF, its role being uncertain. Trimming left V 1 base short and J 4 bases short, with 14 bases between. This CDR3 contains 15 residues. Here the CDR3 reads CASSQFSKGRYEQYF. Written as DNA, the CDR3 is TGCGCCAGCAGTCAATTCTCTAAGGGGAGGTACGAGCAGTACTTC.

A single count supports this clone. V and J are TRBV6-5 and TRBJ2-7, with D unresolved. V lost 6 bases to trimming and J lost 6 bases, with 9 bases between them. Germline CDR1 is MNHEY and CDR2 is SVGAGI. The CDR3 extends over 11 amino acids. The CDR3 loop reads CASRRGLEQYF. The CDR3 nucleotides are TGTGCCAGCAGAAGAGGTCTCGAGCAGTACTTC.

The V and J genes are TRBV7-9 and TRBJ2-5; the D gene is possibly TRBD2 (5 bases). Germline CDR1 is SEHNR and CDR2 is FQNEAQ (reference sequence). V was shortened by 2 bases and J by 5 bases, with 6 bases between the two germline ends. The length of the CDR3 is 12 residues. The CDR3 nucleotides read TGTGCCAGCAGCTTACGAGGGGAGACCCAGTACTTC. As protein: CASSLRGETQYF.